These T cell receptor beta chains were read from a single sample in a study of Ad26.COV2.S vaccination and SARS-CoV-2 variants. Clones were read by immunoSEQ multiplex PCR, and TCRdb kept only the in-frame ones, dropping some. The sample records hundreds of thousands of clones, 80% to 90% being singletons. The sample in question was peripheral blood, obtained in a trial of Ad26.COV2.S vaccine versus placebo. The receptor source for this set is a person between 18 and 59 years old who received the Ad26.COV2.S COVID-19 vaccine or a placebo. Both conserved end residues are part of each CDR3. A D gene is named only where the DNA matches it firmly.

cdr3_aa	cdr3_nt	v_call	cdr3_length	d_call	j_call
CASSLVSTGELFF	TGTGCCAGCAGCTTAGTTAGCACCGGGGAGCTGTTTTTT	TRBV7-3	13	NA	TRBJ2-2
CASSQELAGYSNTGELFF	TGTGCCAGCAGCCAAGAATTAGCGGGGTATTCGAACACCGGGGAGCTGTTTTTT	TRBV4-2	18	TRBD2	TRBJ2-2
CASSISQGIYTEAFF	TGTGCCAGTAGTATCTCCCAGGGGATTTACACTGAAGCTTTCTTT	TRBV19	15	NA	TRBJ1-1
CATSRAGAFNEQFF	TGTGCCACCAGCAGAGCGGGGGCCTTCAATGAGCAGTTCTTC	TRBV15	14	NA	TRBJ2-1
CASSERGGGRIGEKLFF	TGTGCCAGCAGTGAAAGGGGGGGAGGGCGCATCGGTGAAAAACTGTTTTTT	TRBV2	17	NA	TRBJ1-4
CASSQDLGANNEQYF	TGCGCCAGCAGCCAAGATCTGGGGGCGAACAACGAGCAGTACTTC	TRBV4-3	15	NA	TRBJ2-7
CASSPTEGAMNTEAFF	TGTGCCAGCAGCCCGACAGAGGGGGCGATGAACACTGAAGCTTTCTTT	TRBV14	16	TRBD1	TRBJ1-1
CASSFKGTYGYTF	TGTGCCAGCAGTTTCAAGGGGACCTATGGCTACACCTTC	TRBV12-3/TRBV12-4	13	NA	TRBJ1-2
CASSLVWGTGNEKLFF	TGCGCCAGCAGCCTTGTTTGGGGGACAGGGAACGAAAAACTGTTTTTT	TRBV5-1	16	TRBD1	TRBJ1-4
CASSHYIGQFQETQYF	TGTGCCAGCAGCCATTACATTGGACAGTTCCAAGAGACCCAGTACTTC	TRBV3-1/TRBV3-2	16	NA	TRBJ2-5
CASSGPGSIIDTQYF	TGCGCCAGCAGCGGACCGGGGTCAATAATAGATACGCAGTATTTT	TRBV5-1	15	NA	TRBJ2-3